These 25 T cell receptor beta chains originate from one sample sequenced in a study of cytomegalovirus exposure and HLA in healthy donors. PCR primers comprised 60 Vbeta and 13 Jbeta primers. Profiled with immunoSEQ multiplex PCR; TCRdb holds only in-frame clones, not every one. The profile shows under 200,000 clones, about 81% of them singletons. What was sequenced was PBMCs. These receptors originate from a woman between 18 and 30 years old in good health and CMV-seropositive.

The chain couples TRBV6-6 to TRBJ2-1; a weak D match, TRBD2 (5 bases). Trimming took 8 bases from V and 9 from J, leaving 20 bases between them. The CDR3 runs 14 residues. Germline loops: CDR1 MNHNY, CDR2 SVGAGI (reference sequence). CDR3 coding DNA: TGTGCCAGCCTCGGGGTTAAAGAGAAGGCTGAGCAGTTCTTC. Translation: CASLGVKEKAEQFF.

The V and J genes are TRBV14 and TRBJ2-3, with TRBD1 matching 8 bases. The CDR3 covers 15 residues. J lost 0 bases, V lost 5 bases, and 4 bases had no gene match. Germline loops: CDR1 SGHDN, CDR2 FVKESK. In DNA form, the CDR3 reads TGTGCCAGCAGCTGGACAGGGTCTAGCACAGATACGCAGTATTTT. It encodes CASSWTGSSTDTQYF.

This rearrangement joins TRBV19 to TRBJ2-2, with 8 bases matching TRBD2. This CDR3 is built from 15 residues. J was trimmed by 4 bases and V by 6 bases; bases with no gene match: 7. Looked up from germline, CDR1 is LNHDA and CDR2 is SQIVND (reference sequence). The CDR3 DNA is TGTGCCAGTAGCTCCGGGACTAGTGTCACCGGGGAGCTGTTTTTT. It codes for CASSSGTSVTGELFF.

V and J are TRBV27 and TRBJ1-4; 10 nucleotides match TRBD1. The CDR3 contains 14 residues. Trimming took 5 bases from V and 8 from J; bases not matched to a gene: 5. CDR1 MNHEY and CDR2 SMNVEV come from the germline V gene (reference sequence). The CDR3 loop reads CASSIDRGREKLFF. The CDR3 DNA follows: TGTGCCAGCAGTATAGACAGGGGGCGGGAAAAACTGTTTTTT.

The table lists this clone with a few counts. V gene TRBV2 combines with J gene TRBJ1-5; D possibly corresponds to TRBD1 (5 bases). Germline V gives CDR1 SNHLY, CDR2 FYNNEI. Trimming took off 7 bases at V and 6 bases at J, with 19 bases between the two ends. CDR3 length: 15 residues. The CDR3 region is CASINGRGGSQPQHF. CDR3 in DNA: TGTGCCAGCATCAATGGACGGGGGGGGAGTCAGCCCCAGCATTTT.

This clone appeared a few times. The chain combines TRBV11-3 with TRBJ2-2; D remains ambiguous. Trimming shortened V by 6 bases and J by 3 bases, and 11 bases separated the two germline ends. The CDR3 has 14 residues. In germline, CDR1 is SGHNT, CDR2 YENEEA. The CDR3 coding sequence is TGTGCCAGCAGTTTGATACGAGACACCGGGGAGCTGTTTTTT. Translating it yields CASSLIRDTGELFF.

The chain employs TRBV6-5 and TRBJ2-5; 8 nucleotides match TRBD2. The V and J ends lost 6 bases and 4 bases, in that order; junction bases with no gene match: 7. This CDR3 is built from 14 residues. Germline V lookup: CDR1 MNHEY, CDR2 SVGAGI. The CDR3 spells CASRGKLAAETQYF. The CDR3 DNA reads TGTGCCAGCAGGGGGAAACTAGCGGCAGAGACCCAGTACTTC.

The chain uses TRBV7-9 and TRBJ1-5; 9 bases align to TRBD1. The CDR3 sequence is 15 residues long. Germline CDR1 SEHNR, CDR2 FQNEAQ (reference sequence). Trimming cost V 2 bases and J 8 bases; bases outside gene matches: 7. The CDR3, as DNA: TGTGCCAGCAGCTTAATGGGGACAGGGATTGAGCCCCAGCATTTT. Its protein is CASSLMGTGIEPQHF.

The chain recombines TRBV19 with TRBJ2-1; 10 bases agree with TRBD2. This CDR3 region has 13 residues. With 5 bases clipped from V and 7 bases from J, the junction kept 2 bases outside the gene matches. Germline CDR1 LNHDA, CDR2 SQIVND (reference sequence). CDR3 sequence reads: CASSQRGGNEQFF. The DNA for the CDR3 is TGTGCCAGTAGTCAGCGGGGGGGGAATGAGCAGTTCTTC.

To note about this clone: One junction end disagrees with the germline gene, perhaps due to a read error. This chain uses TRBV10-1 with TRBJ2-4, with unresolved D. This CDR3 comprises 15 residues. CDR1 and CDR2 from the germline V gene are WNHNN and SYGVQD (reference sequence). CDR3 DNA sequence: TGCGCCAGCAGTGAGTCGGGTGGTGCCAAAAACAGTCAGTACTTC. Protein sequence: CASSESGGAKNSQYF.

In this sample, this clone turned up a few times. CDR3 DNA: TGTGCCAGCAGTGGGCTGGCGGGGGGGCAGGTGGTGGAGAACTACGAGCAGTACTTC. Protein: CASSGLAGGQVVENYEQYF. V is TRBV2 and J is TRBJ2-7; 9 bases fit TRBD2. Per the germline V gene, CDR1 is SNHLY and CDR2 is FYNNEI. With V trimmed by 4 bases and J by 3 bases, 19 bases remained unmatched. This CDR3 is 19 amino acids long.

V and J are TRBV29-1 and TRBJ2-3; D gene unclear. The germline V gene has CDR1 SQVTM and CDR2 ANQGSEA. Between the trimmed V and J ends, which lost 4 bases and 1 base, there was a span of 12 bases. The CDR3 sequence is 14 residues long. For the CDR3, the DNA is TGCAGCGTTGGATTGGGCTTCGGCACAGATACGCAGTATTTT. Protein product: CSVGLGFGTDTQYF.

V and J are TRBV7-9 and TRBJ1-6; tentative D call: TRBD1 (5 bases). Per the germline V gene, CDR1 is SEHNR and CDR2 is FQNEAQ (reference sequence). Trimming removed 1 base from V and 4 bases from J, with 8 bases in between. The CDR3 has 15 residues. The CDR3 protein is CASSLDGTYNSPLHF. CDR3 nucleotides: TGTGCCAGCAGCTTAGACGGGACTTATAATTCACCCCTCCACTTT.

The gene calls are TRBV5-1 and TRBJ2-4; TRBD1 might be the D (6 bases). Looked up from germline, CDR1 is SGHRS and CDR2 is YFSETQ. The V end lost 0 bases, the J end lost 5 bases, and 12 bases lay between the germline ends. This CDR3 spans 15 amino acids. The CDR3 DNA is TGCGCCAGCAGCTTGGAGACAGGTCCCCAAAACATTCAGTACTTC. As protein: CASSLETGPQNIQYF.

V is TRBV10-3 and J is TRBJ1-2; 9 bases are a match to TRBD1. CDR3 size: 13 residues. Germline V gene sequence: CDR1 ENHRY, CDR2 SYGVKD. Losses at the gene ends were 11 bases for V and 8 bases for J; bases not matched to a gene: 12. This chain's CDR3 is CAARTGTGKGYTF. In DNA, the CDR3 is TGTGCCGCCCGAACCGGGACAGGGAAAGGCTACACCTTC.

The chain joins TRBV28 to TRBJ2-7; D is possibly TRBD1 (6 bases). Germline CDR1 is MDHEN and CDR2 is SYDVKM. The germline V and J ends were trimmed by 5 bases and 8 bases, with 16 bases remaining between them. This CDR3 has 13 amino acids. This CDR3 reads CASSLRQETQQYV. CDR3 coding DNA: TGTGCCAGCAGTCTCAGACAGGAGACCCAGCAGTACGTC.

The rearrangement joins TRBV28 to TRBJ1-2; no firm D call. The CDR3 runs to 11 residues. Germline V lookup: CDR1 MDHEN, CDR2 SYDVKM. V lost 3 bases, J lost 8 bases, and 7 bases lay in between. The CDR3 reads CASSFVSGYTF. In nucleotides, the CDR3 is TGTGCCAGCAGTTTCGTCTCCGGCTACACCTTC.

This chain uses TRBV6-1 with TRBJ1-6; D is unclear. This CDR3 is built from 15 residues. Trimming removed 4 bases at V and 2 bases at J, with 9 bases between. Germline V lookup: CDR1 MNHNS, CDR2 SASEGT. The CDR3 DNA follows: TGTGCCAGCAGTGTTCGACAACCCTATAATTCACCCCTCCACTTT. As protein: CASSVRQPYNSPLHF.

The rearrangement joins TRBV7-9 to TRBJ1-5, with 7 positions matching TRBD1. Per the germline V gene, CDR1 is SEHNR and CDR2 is FQNEAQ (reference sequence). The V and J ends lost 5 bases and 3 bases, in that order; junction bases with no gene match: 7. This CDR3 region has 15 residues. The CDR3 coding sequence is TGTGCCAGCAGCCCTCAGGGGGGCCCCAATCAGCCCCAGCATTTT. As protein: CASSPQGGPNQPQHF.

Note on this clone: The junction departs from the called germline gene at one end, perhaps through a read error. The chain carries TRBV7-7 and TRBJ2-5, with TRBD1 matching 12 bases. The CDR3 covers 13 residues. CDR1 and CDR2 from the germline V gene are SSHAT and FNYEAQ (reference sequence). The CDR3 DNA reads TGTGCTAGCAGGGGACAGGGGGCGGAGACCCAGTACTTC. Translated, it gives CASRGQGAETQYF.

The J gene is TRBJ2-2, the V gene TRBV2, with no clear D. Germline V gene lookup returns CDR1 SNHLY and CDR2 FYNNEI. This CDR3 is built from 14 residues. Deletions cut 9 bases from V and 3 bases from J, with 14 bases between. This chain's CDR3 is CARRGIIDTGELFF. CDR3 nucleotides: TGTGCCAGGCGCGGTATCATCGACACCGGGGAGCTGTTTTTT.

This chain uses TRBV5-1 with TRBJ1-2; D unresolved. The CDR3 has 15 amino acids. CDR1 is SGHRS, CDR2 YFSETQ, per germline. V was pared by 3 bases and J by 8 bases, with 20 bases between. The CDR3 nucleotides read TGCGCCAGCAGCTCCACGGGGAGTGCTTGGGGAGGCTACACCTTC. This translates into CASSSTGSAWGGYTF. Based on the CDR3 plus reference TRBV5-1 and TRBJ1-2, the full variable domain is KAGVTQTPRYLIKTRGQQVTLSCSPISGHRSVSWYQQTPGQGLQFLFEYFSETQRNKGNFPGRFSGRQFSNSRSEMNVSTLELGDSALYLCASSSTGSAWGGYTFGSGTRLTVV.

This rearrangement joins TRBV7-6 to TRBJ2-3, with a possible D match to TRBD1 (6 bases). The germline V and J ends were trimmed by 5 bases and 6 bases, with 15 bases remaining between them. The CDR3 covers 14 residues. Germline V gene sequence: CDR1 SGHVS, CDR2 FNYEAQ. The CDR3 DNA is TGTGCCAGCAGCCCAGGGGTCTCCCCGGATACGCAGTATTTT. Translation: CASSPGVSPDTQYF.

This clone occurred once. J is TRBJ1-1 and V is TRBV6-1, with 8 bases fitting TRBD1. The V and J ends lost 11 bases and 3 bases, in that order; junction bases with no gene match: 8. The CDR3 runs to 13 residues. Germline V gene lookup returns CDR1 MNHNS and CDR2 SASEGT. Here the CDR3 DNA reads TGTGCCGGGGCAGGGGGCTCATACACTGAAGCTTTCTTT. Its protein product is CAGAGGSYTEAFF.

The V gene is TRBV5-8, the J gene TRBJ2-7, with D possibly matching TRBD1 (6 bases). The V end lost 5 bases, the J end lost 3 bases, and 12 bases lay between the germline ends. The CDR3 spans 13 residues. CDR1 SGHTS and CDR2 YDEGEE come from the germline V gene. The chain's CDR3 is CASRPRGIYEQYV. The CDR3 DNA follows: TGTGCCAGCAGACCCAGGGGAATCTACGAGCAGTACGTC.